The T cell receptor beta chain under discussion was sequenced for a study of blood T cells in healthy people across ages. Combining a sample-barcoded 5' primer with a J-beta primer mix, a second PCR ran for roughly 7 to 12 cycles. Every cDNA molecule carried a tag from a template-switch adaptor bearing 12 random nucleotides. Sequencing yielded, for each sample, at least 3 million paired-end reads carrying CDR3. TCRdb reprocessed the 5' RACE reads with MiXCR, giving one entry per CDR3 protein. The table lists roughly 2 million distinct CDR3 sequences, less than 50% of them singletons. The donors, aged about 6 to 90, were healthy Caucasians from Russia. The TCR originated in a woman aged 40 to 50 in good health. The sequencing input was blood.

The CDR3 bases are TGTGCCAGCAGTTACTCTGTCGTCGACTCTGGGGCCAACGTCCTGACTTTC. It codes for CASSYSVVDSGANVLTF. The rearrangement links TRBV6-2 or TRBV6-3 to TRBJ2-6; D not certain. The CDR3 consists of 17 residues. Trimming removed 0 bases from V and 0 bases from J, with 9 bases in between. Germline CDR1 MNHEY, CDR2 SVGEGT.